The clone carrying this T cell receptor beta chain was detected only once. Its antigen is not known. Sequencing targeted TCR beta in T cells from blood (CD8+ and CD4+). Negative isolation was used for CD8+ and CD4+ T cells and FACS enrichment for TEMRA cells. The sample comes from a study of CD8 T cells in Susac syndrome. Study findings and constraints: The study's TCR sequencing and HLA analysis covered a relatively small number of individuals, and the study acknowledged this.

Random-hexamer reverse transcription was applied to about 0.45 to 1 ug RNA. MiXCR, applied by TCRdb to the immunoSEQ multiplex PCR reads, yields one record per CDR3 protein. The sample has 250,000 or so distinct CDR3 sequences, 93% seen once; the top ten hold 0.055% to 0.075%. Germline CDR1 is SEHNR and CDR2 is FQNEAQ (reference sequence). Trimming removed 5 bases from V and 2 bases from J, with 20 bases in between. CDR3 length: 17 amino acids. Sequenced material: CD4+ T cells from PBMCs. The receptor comes from a human donor with multiple sclerosis. The rearrangement uses TRBV7-9 and TRBJ2-3, with a tentative D call TRBD1 (5 bases). The CDR3 region is CASSPPIGRELTDTQYF. In DNA form, the CDR3 reads TGTGCCAGCAGCCCCCCTATAGGCAGGGAACTCACAGATACGCAGTATTTT.